This T cell receptor (beta chain) was identified during a study of blood T cell repertoires in COVID-19. Background on the study: The United States, Italy and Spain provided the acute and convalescent COVID-19 samples.

Original handling: Scientists estimated how many nucleated cells there were by amplifying reference gene primers. Libraries were prepared by immunoSEQ multiplex PCR; TCRdb keeps only in-frame clonotypes and omits some of them. V, J and clone size are those of that table, while D and trimming were read from the DNA. The table shows roughly 80,000 clones, with over 80% occurring only once. V shed 11 bases and J 1 base; nucleotides not matched to a gene: 4. CDR1 is MGHDK, CDR2 SYGVNS, per germline. The CDR3 is made up of 13 amino acids. Sequenced material: peripheral blood. This chain uses TRBV25-1 with TRBJ2-1; TRBD1 agrees at 8 bases. The source of this sequence is a man over 45 with active COVID-19. In DNA, the CDR3 is TGTGCCTCGCAGGGGGCGTCCTACAATGAGCAGTTCTTC. Protein: CASQGASYNEQFF. Using reference TRBV25-1 and TRBJ2-1 for the parts outside the CDR3, the full variable domain is EADIYQTPRYLVIGTGKKITLECSQTMGHDKMYWYQQDPGMELHLIHYSYGVNSTEKGDLSSESTVSRIRTEHFPLTLESARPSHTSQYLCASQGASYNEQFFGPGTRLTVL.